A single sample gave rise to the 24 T cell receptor beta chains below, sequenced in a study of cytomegalovirus exposure and HLA in healthy donors. Using immunoSEQ multiplex PCR, the repertoire was profiled, and TCRdb retains in-frame clones only, with some absent. Altogether 55,000 to 65,000 clones are present, around 95% being singletons, with the ten largest covering 5.5% to 7.5%. The specimen sequenced was PBMCs. The receptors come from a woman between 18 and 30 years old in good health and CMV-seropositive.

The CDR3 spells CASSAGIAGVDEQYF. DNA of the CDR3: TGTGCCAGCAGCGCCGGGATAGCGGGAGTTGACGAGCAGTACTTC. The chain links TRBV9 to TRBJ2-7, with 9 bases that match TRBD2. J gave up 5 bases and V 3 bases, and 9 bases lay outside the gene matches. Germline lookup yields CDR1 SGDLS and CDR2 YYNGEE. The CDR3 runs 15 residues. The variable domain in full, with the rest retrieved from reference TRBV9 and TRBJ2-7, is DSGVTQTPKHLITATGQRVTLRCSPRSGDLSVYWYQQSLDQGLQFLIQYYNGEERAKGNILERFSAQQFPDLHSELNLSSLELGDSALYFCASSAGIAGVDEQYFGPGTRLTVT.

V usage is TRBV2 and J usage is TRBJ1-1; a weak D match, TRBD1 (5 bases). The CDR3 extends over 12 amino acids. V lost 11 bases to trimming and J lost 7 bases, with 17 bases between them. Per the germline V gene, CDR1 is SNHLY and CDR2 is FYNNEI. The CDR3 DNA reads as TGTGCCGGTCGTGTAGGAGGGGATGAAGCTTTCTTT. This sequence encodes CAGRVGGDEAFF.

Only one count was recorded for this clone. V is TRBV27 and J is TRBJ1-5; D gene ambiguous. Germline loops: CDR1 MNHEY, CDR2 SMNVEV (reference sequence). This CDR3 is built from 13 residues. V was cut by 5 bases and J by 6 bases, with 11 bases left in between. The CDR3 loop reads CASSPTRGQPQHF. DNA for the CDR3: TGTGCCAGCAGTCCCACACGTGGTCAGCCCCAGCATTTT.

The chain links TRBV30 to TRBJ1-6, with a possible D match to TRBD1 (5 bases). V lost 2 bases, J lost 4 bases, and 12 bases lay in between. This CDR3 is 15 amino acids long. From germline, CDR1 is GTSNPN and CDR2 SVGIG (reference sequence). The CDR3, as DNA: TGTGCCTGGAGTAAGACAGTCCCTTATAATTCACCCCTCCACTTT. This gives the protein CAWSKTVPYNSPLHF.

The chain combines TRBV4-1 with TRBJ2-1; D is unresolved. Trimming pared 3 bases from V and 5 bases from J, leaving 11 bases between. The CDR3 length is 14 residues. Germline lookup yields CDR1 MGHRA and CDR2 YSYEKL. In DNA form, the CDR3 reads TGCGCCAGCAGCCAGCTGGGCTCGGACAATGAGCAGTTCTTC. As protein: CASSQLGSDNEQFF.

This chain connects TRBV7-3 to TRBJ2-3; 12 bases are shared with TRBD2. V lost 4 bases to trimming and J lost 1 base; unmatched junction nucleotides: 6. CDR1 and CDR2 from the germline V gene are SGHTA and FQGTGA. The CDR3 has 17 amino acids. The CDR3 DNA follows: TGTGCCAGCAGCTCCCGACTAGCGGGAGAAGGCACAGATACGCAGTATTTT. Amino acid sequence: CASSSRLAGEGTDTQYF.

The rearrangement links TRBV18 to TRBJ1-1; unclear D gene. Looked up from germline, CDR1 is KGHSH and CDR2 is LQKENI. The CDR3 has 14 residues. The V end was cut by 3 bases, the J end by 6 bases, with 14 bases between. The CDR3 loop reads CASSPDTQPPEAFF. CDR3 DNA: TGTGCCAGCTCACCTGACACCCAGCCCCCTGAAGCTTTCTTT.

This chain connects TRBV5-1 to TRBJ2-2, with 8 bases aligning to TRBD2. Germline CDR1 SGHRS, CDR2 YFSETQ. V shed 5 bases and J 4 bases; nucleotides not matched to a gene: 7. The CDR3 contains 15 residues. CDR3 in amino acids: CASRNTGGRTGELFF. The CDR3 nucleotides are TGCGCCAGCAGAAACACGGGAGGGCGCACCGGGGAGCTGTTTTTT.

The V gene is TRBV5-1, the J gene TRBJ2-5, with TRBD2 identical over 10 bases. V was pared by 3 bases and J by 0 bases, with 2 bases of the junction left unmatched. The CDR3 is 15 residues long. Germline CDR1 reads SGHRS; CDR2 reads YFSETQ. The CDR3 is CASSWTSGYQETQYF. The CDR3 DNA follows: TGCGCCAGCAGCTGGACTAGCGGCTACCAAGAGACCCAGTACTTC.

This chain connects TRBV19 to TRBJ2-7; 8 bases agree with TRBD1. With V trimmed by 4 bases and J by 0 bases, 5 bases remained unmatched. This CDR3 region has 15 residues. From germline, CDR1 is LNHDA and CDR2 SQIVND (reference sequence). The CDR3 region is CASSTTGTGSYEQYF. CDR3 nucleotides: TGTGCCAGTAGTACAACCGGGACAGGCTCCTACGAGCAGTACTTC.

The genes are TRBV7-9 and TRBJ2-6; 7 positions agree with TRBD1. Looked up from germline, CDR1 is SEHNR and CDR2 is FQNEAQ (reference sequence). V shed 4 bases and J 0 bases; nucleotides not matched to a gene: 12. The CDR3 sequence is 19 residues long. CDR3 sequence (DNA): TGTGCCAGCAGCTCAGCTAAAGACAGGGCCCCCTCTGGGGCCAACGTCCTGACTTTC. Its translation: CASSSAKDRAPSGANVLTF.

This chain's CDR3 is CASSPQGAAYSNQPQHF. CDR3 DNA sequence: TGTGCCAGCTCACCTCAGGGGGCGGCTTATAGCAATCAGCCCCAGCATTTT. V gene TRBV18 combines with J gene TRBJ1-5, with 8 nucleotides matching TRBD1. Germline values: CDR1 KGHSH, CDR2 LQKENI. J lost 0 bases, V lost 3 bases, and 7 bases had no gene match. The length of the CDR3 is 17 residues. Together with reference TRBV18 and TRBJ1-5, the CDR3 gives the full variable domain: NAGVMQNPRHLVRRRGQEARLRCSPMKGHSHVYWYRQLPEEGLKFMVYLQKENIIDESGMPKERFSAEFPKEGPSILRIQQVVRGDSAAYFCASSPQGAAYSNQPQHFGDGTRLSIL.

The J gene is TRBJ2-1, the V gene TRBV9, with 14 bases lining up with TRBD2. Trimming cost V 3 bases and J 9 bases; bases outside gene matches: 5. Germline V CDR1 and CDR2: SGDLS, YYNGEE. This CDR3 is built from 15 residues. CDR3 nucleotide sequence: TGTGCCAGCAGCGCGGGACTAGCGGGAGCCAGTGAGCAGTTCTTC. Amino acids: CASSAGLAGASEQFF.

This rearrangement joins TRBV6-1 to TRBJ1-5; D remains ambiguous. The germline CDR1 and CDR2 sequences are MNHNS and SASEGT. Deletions cut 7 bases from V and 0 bases from J, with 7 bases between. This CDR3 comprises 13 residues. The CDR3: CASTENSNQPQHF. The CDR3 nucleotides read TGTGCCAGCACAGAAAATAGCAATCAGCCCCAGCATTTT.

This clone was observed a single time. The V call is TRBV29-1, the J call TRBJ2-5; D is unresolved. This CDR3 spans 16 amino acids. Germline V gene lookup returns CDR1 SQVTM and CDR2 ANQGSEA. Trimming pared 4 bases from V and 9 bases from J, leaving 27 bases between. The CDR3 reads CSVAHRLLVPRDPQYF. In nucleotides, the CDR3 is TGCAGCGTTGCCCATAGACTGTTAGTGCCAAGAGACCCCCAGTACTTC.

This clone was detected only once. The chain carries TRBV5-1 and TRBJ2-3; 14 positions match TRBD2. The germline V gene has CDR1 SGHRS and CDR2 YFSETQ. This CDR3 is built from 19 residues. V shed 6 bases, J shed 0 bases, and the junction held 12 bases outside the gene matches. The CDR3 loop reads CASTPPGLAGVTSTDTQYF. For the CDR3, the DNA is TGCGCCAGCACACCGCCGGGACTAGCGGGGGTAACTAGCACAGATACGCAGTATTTT.

J is TRBJ2-7 and V is TRBV5-4; possibly TRBD2 for D (5 bases). Trimming left V 4 bases short and J 7 bases short, with 9 bases between. This CDR3 contains 11 residues. The germline V gene has CDR1 SGHNT and CDR2 YYREEE (reference sequence). The DNA of the CDR3 is TGTGCCAGCAGCGCGGGTGTAGAGCAGTACTTC. Translation: CASSAGVEQYF.

The V call is TRBV7-8, the J call TRBJ2-3, with 8 bases matching TRBD2. Germline assignment: CDR1 SGHVS and CDR2 FQNEAQ. The V gene end was trimmed by 5 bases and the J gene end by 3 bases; junction bases not matched to a gene: 10. CDR3 length: 16 amino acids. The CDR3: CASSPPPSGRTDTQYF. CDR3 in DNA: TGTGCCAGCAGCCCCCCTCCTAGCGGGCGGACAGATACGCAGTATTTT.

The V gene is TRBV9, the J gene TRBJ2-3; 8 bases align to TRBD2. The CDR3 sequence is 16 residues long. Losses at the gene ends were 0 bases for V and 4 bases for J; bases not matched to a gene: 7. Germline V gene sequence: CDR1 SGDLS, CDR2 YYNGEE. Here the CDR3 DNA reads TGTGCCAGCAGCGTAGATTACGCGGGAGGATCAGATACGCAGTATTTT. It specifies CASSVDYAGGSDTQYF.

Remarks on this clone: Distinct nucleotide sequences in the sample also encode this CDR3. This chain joins TRBV30 and TRBJ2-7, with TRBD2 identical over 9 bases. The CDR3 length is 13 residues. Germline V lookup: CDR1 GTSNPN, CDR2 SVGIG (reference sequence). The V and J ends lost 7 bases and 1 base, in that order; junction bases with no gene match: 5. CDR3 protein: CASRTSASYEQYF. CDR3 bases: TGTGCCTCCAGGACTAGCGCATCCTACGAGCAGTACTTC.

V usage is TRBV11-2 and J usage is TRBJ2-7, with 9 bases matching TRBD1. CDR1 SGHAT and CDR2 FQNNGV come from the germline V gene. The CDR3 is made up of 15 amino acids. The J segment lost 4 bases and the V segment lost 5 bases, leaving 9 bases of the junction unmatched. In DNA form, the CDR3 reads TGTGCCAGCAGCCCCACCGGGACAGGGAGATACGAGCAGTACTTC. Its translation is CASSPTGTGRYEQYF.

The V gene is TRBV25-1, the J gene TRBJ2-2; TRBD1 aligns across 7 bases. V dropped 6 bases and J dropped 0; count of bases not matched to a gene: 1. Germline CDR1 reads MGHDK; CDR2 reads SYGVNS. This CDR3 spans 14 amino acids. DNA for the CDR3: TGTGCCAGCAGACAGGGGACGAACACCGGGGAGCTGTTTTTT. This encodes CASRQGTNTGELFF.

CDR3 nucleotides: TGCGCCAGCAGCCAGAGGGTTGTAGCGGTAACTGAAGCTTTCTTT. This encodes CASSQRVVAVTEAFF. V is TRBV4-1 and J is TRBJ1-1; D remains unclear. Germline V lookup: CDR1 MGHRA, CDR2 YSYEKL. Trimming took off 3 bases at V and 5 bases at J, with 16 bases between the two ends. CDR3 size: 15 residues.

The J gene is TRBJ2-3, the V gene TRBV27; D unresolved. The CDR3 is 11 amino acids. V lost 6 bases to trimming and J lost 5 bases, with 6 bases between them. The germline gives CDR1 MNHEY, CDR2 SMNVEV (reference sequence). CDR3 sequence (DNA): TGTGCCAGCAGCGCACTAGATACGCAGTATTTT. Its protein product is CASSALDTQYF.